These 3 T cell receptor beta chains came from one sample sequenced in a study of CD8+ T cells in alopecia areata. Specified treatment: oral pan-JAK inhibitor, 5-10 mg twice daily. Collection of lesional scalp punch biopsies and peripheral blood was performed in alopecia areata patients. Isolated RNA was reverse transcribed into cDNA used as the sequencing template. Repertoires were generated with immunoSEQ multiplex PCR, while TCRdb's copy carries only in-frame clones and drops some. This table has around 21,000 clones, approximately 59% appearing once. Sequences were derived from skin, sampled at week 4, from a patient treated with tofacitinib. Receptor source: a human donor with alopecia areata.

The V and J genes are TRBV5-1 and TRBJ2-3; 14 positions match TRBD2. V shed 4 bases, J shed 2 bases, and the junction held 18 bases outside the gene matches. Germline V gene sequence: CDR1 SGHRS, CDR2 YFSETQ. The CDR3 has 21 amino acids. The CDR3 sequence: CASSGAGLSTSGGAITDTQYF. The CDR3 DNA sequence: TGCGCCAGCAGCGGCGCAGGGCTGTCGACTAGCGGGGGGGCCATCACAGATACGCAGTATTTT.

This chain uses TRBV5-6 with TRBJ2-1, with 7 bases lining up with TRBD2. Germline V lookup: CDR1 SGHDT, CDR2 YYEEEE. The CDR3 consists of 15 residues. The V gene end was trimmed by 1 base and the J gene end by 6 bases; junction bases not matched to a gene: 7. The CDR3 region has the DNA TGTGCCAGCAGCTTGTTAGCTAGCGGCGGCAATGAGCAGTTCTTC. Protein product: CASSLLASGGNEQFF.

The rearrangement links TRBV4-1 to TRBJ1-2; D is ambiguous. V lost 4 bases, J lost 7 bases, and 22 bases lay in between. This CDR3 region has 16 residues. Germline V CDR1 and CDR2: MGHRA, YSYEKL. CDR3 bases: TGCGCCAGCAGCCTCAAGGACCTCAGAGAGCTATTTGGCTACACCTTC. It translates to CASSLKDLRELFGYTF.